The entry below describes one T cell receptor (beta chain). Its antigen is unknown. The junction differs from germline at one of its ends, possibly a read error. The data were obtained in a study of healthy donors' naive CD4 and CD8 T cells. Study context: Donors came from three age groups: 20-25, 40-50 and 60-70 years.

General study findings and limits: Homeostatic proliferation of naive T cells was not examined as a bias source.

The length of the CDR3 is 15 residues. The germline V gene has CDR1 SGHAT and CDR2 FQNNGV. TCR libraries were built from 500 to 550 ng of total RNA by linear amplification. TCRdb re-derived calls from the reads in MiXCR, one entry per CDR3 protein. The data contain around 200,000 distinct CDR3 sequences, 74% of them singletons. The TCR originated in a pool of human donors in good health; the sample pools cells from several healthy donors. This rearrangement joins TRBV11-2 to TRBJ2-5, with TRBD2 matching over 10 bases. Sequencing was done on a sample of naive CD4+ and CD8+ T cells sorted from blood, pooled from several donors. The CDR3 DNA follows: TGTGCCAGCAGTTTAGAGACTAGCGGGTTGGAGACCCAGTACTTC. Translating it yields CASSLETSGLETQYF.